This T cell receptor (beta chain) was obtained from a study of shared clonotypes between healthy human individuals. General study results and limits: Relative to memory subsets, naive subsets generally showed larger estimated richness.

Deep level was the assay's run setting. Clones were read by immunoSEQ multiplex PCR, and TCRdb kept only the in-frame ones, dropping some. The data hold 2 million to 2.5 million clones, with roughly 95% observed a single time. Note on this clone: Its target is not known.

The CDR3 sequence is 15 residues long. Between the trimmed V and J ends, which lost 4 bases and 4 bases, there was a span of 17 bases. Per germline, CDR1 LNHDA and CDR2 SQIVND (reference sequence). Investigators divided CD4+ cells into CD45RA+ naive and CD45RA-negative memory subsets. V gene TRBV19 combines with J gene TRBJ2-7, with a possible D match to TRBD1 (5 bases). This TCR came from a man younger than 35 in good health. The sequencing input was naive CD4+ T cells sorted from blood. As for subset: CD45RA+ positively selected. CDR3 DNA: TGTGCCAGTAGTAGGACACCCTACATTGGATACGAGCAGTACTTC. Translation gives CASSRTPYIGYEQYF.